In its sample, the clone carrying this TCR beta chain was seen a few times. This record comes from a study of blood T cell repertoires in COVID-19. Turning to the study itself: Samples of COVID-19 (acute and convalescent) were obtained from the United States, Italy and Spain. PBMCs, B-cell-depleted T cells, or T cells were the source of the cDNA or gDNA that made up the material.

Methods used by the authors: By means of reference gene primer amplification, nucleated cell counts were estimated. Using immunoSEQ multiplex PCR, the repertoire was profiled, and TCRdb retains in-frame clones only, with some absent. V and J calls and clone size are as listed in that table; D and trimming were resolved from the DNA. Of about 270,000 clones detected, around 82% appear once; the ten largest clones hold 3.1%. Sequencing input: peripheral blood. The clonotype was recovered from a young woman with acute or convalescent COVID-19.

The CDR3 DNA reads as TGTGCCAGCAGCGGACAGGGACGAGGCACTGAAGCTTTCTTT. This codes for CASSGQGRGTEAFF. This sequence joins TRBV2 and TRBJ1-1; 8 bases map to TRBD1. Germline CDR1 and CDR2: SNHLY and FYNNEI. Unmatched junction bases numbered 7, after V lost 6 bases and J lost 4 bases. The CDR3 consists of 14 residues.